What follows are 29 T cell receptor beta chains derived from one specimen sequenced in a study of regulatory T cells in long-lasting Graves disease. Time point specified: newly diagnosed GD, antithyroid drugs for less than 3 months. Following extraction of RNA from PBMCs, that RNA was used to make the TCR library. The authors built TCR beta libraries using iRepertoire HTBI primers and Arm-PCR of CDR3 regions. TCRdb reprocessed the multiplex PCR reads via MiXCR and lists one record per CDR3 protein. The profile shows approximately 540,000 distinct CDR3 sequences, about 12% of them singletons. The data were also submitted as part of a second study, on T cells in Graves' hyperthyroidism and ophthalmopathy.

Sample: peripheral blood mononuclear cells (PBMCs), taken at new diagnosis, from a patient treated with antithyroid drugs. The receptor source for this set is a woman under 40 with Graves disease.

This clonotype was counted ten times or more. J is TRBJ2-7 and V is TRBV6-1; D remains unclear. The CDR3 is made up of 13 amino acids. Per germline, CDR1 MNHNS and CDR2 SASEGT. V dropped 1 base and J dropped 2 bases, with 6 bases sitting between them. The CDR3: CASSEGPPYEQYF. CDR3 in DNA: TGTGCCAGCAGTGAAGGCCCCCCCTACGAGCAGTACTTC.

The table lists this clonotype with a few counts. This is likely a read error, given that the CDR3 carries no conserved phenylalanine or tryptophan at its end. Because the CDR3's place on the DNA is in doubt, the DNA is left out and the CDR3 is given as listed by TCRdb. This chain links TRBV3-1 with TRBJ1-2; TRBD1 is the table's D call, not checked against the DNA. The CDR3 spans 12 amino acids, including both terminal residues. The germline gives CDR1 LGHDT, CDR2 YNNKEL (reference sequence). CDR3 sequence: CASSHASGIRTL.

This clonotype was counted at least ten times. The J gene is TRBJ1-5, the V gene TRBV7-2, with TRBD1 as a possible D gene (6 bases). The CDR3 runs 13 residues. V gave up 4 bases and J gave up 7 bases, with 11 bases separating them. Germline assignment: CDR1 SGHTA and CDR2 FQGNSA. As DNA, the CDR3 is TGTGCCAGCAGCTCCAGGGGTGGCCAGCCCCAGCATTTT. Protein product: CASSSRGGQPQHF.

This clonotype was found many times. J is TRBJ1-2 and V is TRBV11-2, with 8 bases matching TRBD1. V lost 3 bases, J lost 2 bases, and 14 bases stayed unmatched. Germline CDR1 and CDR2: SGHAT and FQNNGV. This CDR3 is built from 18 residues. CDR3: CASSFLLRRTGRNYGYTF. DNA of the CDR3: TGTGCCAGCAGCTTCCTCCTTCGTCGGACAGGGCGGAACTATGGCTACACCTTC.

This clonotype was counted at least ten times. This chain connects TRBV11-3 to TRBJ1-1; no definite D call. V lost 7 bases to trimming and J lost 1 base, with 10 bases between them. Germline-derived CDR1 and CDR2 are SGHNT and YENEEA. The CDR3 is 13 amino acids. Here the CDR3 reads CASTPRRNTEAFF. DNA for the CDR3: TGTGCCAGCACCCCTCGAAGGAACACTGAAGCTTTCTTT.

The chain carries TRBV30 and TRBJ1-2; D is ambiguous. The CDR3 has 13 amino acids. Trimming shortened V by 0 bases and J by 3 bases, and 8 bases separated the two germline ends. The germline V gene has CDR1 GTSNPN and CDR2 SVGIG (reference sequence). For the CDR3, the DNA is TGTGCCTGGAGTGTACCGAGCCACTATGGCTACACCTTC. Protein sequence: CAWSVPSHYGYTF.

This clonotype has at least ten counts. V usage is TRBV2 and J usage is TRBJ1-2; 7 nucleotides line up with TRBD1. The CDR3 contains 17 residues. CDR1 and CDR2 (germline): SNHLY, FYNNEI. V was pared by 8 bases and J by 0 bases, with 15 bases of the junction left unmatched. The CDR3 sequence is CASSGRTGVPPNYGYTF. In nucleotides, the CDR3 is TGTGCCAGCTCCGGACGCACAGGGGTCCCCCCTAACTATGGCTACACCTTC.

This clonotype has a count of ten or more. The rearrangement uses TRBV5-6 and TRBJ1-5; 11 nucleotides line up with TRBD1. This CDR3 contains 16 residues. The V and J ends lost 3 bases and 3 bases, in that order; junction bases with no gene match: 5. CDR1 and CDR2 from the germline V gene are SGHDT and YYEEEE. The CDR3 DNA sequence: TGTGCCAGCAGCTCCCGGACAGGGGGCCACAATCAGCCCCAGCATTTT. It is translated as CASSSRTGGHNQPQHF.

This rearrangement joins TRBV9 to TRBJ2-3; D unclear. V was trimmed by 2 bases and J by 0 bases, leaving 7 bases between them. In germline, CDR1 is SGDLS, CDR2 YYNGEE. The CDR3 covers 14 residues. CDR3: CASSVVPSTDTQYF. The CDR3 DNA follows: TGTGCCAGCAGCGTCGTTCCTAGCACAGATACGCAGTATTTT.

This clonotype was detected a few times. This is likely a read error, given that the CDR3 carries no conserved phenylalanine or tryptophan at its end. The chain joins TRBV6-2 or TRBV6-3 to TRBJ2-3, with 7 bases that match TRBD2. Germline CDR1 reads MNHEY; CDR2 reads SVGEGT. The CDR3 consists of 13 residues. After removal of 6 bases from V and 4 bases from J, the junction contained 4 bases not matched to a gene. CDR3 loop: CASSLTSADTQYL. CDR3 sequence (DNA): TGTGCCAGCAGCCTAACTAGCGCAGATACGCAGTATTTA.

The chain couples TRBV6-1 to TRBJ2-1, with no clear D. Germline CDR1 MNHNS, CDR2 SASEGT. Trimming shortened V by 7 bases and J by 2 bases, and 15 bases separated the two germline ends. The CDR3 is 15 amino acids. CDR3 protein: CASTLLNSAYNEQFF. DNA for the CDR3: TGTGCCAGCACCCTTTTAAACAGCGCCTACAATGAGCAGTTCTTC.

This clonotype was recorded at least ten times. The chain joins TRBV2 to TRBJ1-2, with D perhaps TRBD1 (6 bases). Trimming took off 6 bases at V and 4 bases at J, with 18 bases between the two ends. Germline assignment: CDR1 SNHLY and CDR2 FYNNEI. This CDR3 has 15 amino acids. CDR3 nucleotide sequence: TGTGCCAGCAGCAGAACCGGGACAAAAGTCTATGGCTACACCTTC. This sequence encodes CASSRTGTKVYGYTF.

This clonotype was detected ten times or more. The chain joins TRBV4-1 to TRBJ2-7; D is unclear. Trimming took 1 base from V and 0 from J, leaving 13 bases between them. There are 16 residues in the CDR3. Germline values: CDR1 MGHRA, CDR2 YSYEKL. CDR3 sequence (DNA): TGCGCCAGCAGCCAAGCAGGAGAACTGAACTCCTACGAGCAGTACTTC. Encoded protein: CASSQAGELNSYEQYF.

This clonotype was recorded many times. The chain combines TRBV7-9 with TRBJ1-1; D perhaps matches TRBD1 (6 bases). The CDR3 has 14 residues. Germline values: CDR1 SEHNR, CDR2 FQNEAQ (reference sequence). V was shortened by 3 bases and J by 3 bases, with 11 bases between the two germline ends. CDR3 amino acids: CASSLHREDTEAFF. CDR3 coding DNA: TGTGCCAGCAGCTTGCACAGGGAAGACACTGAAGCTTTCTTT.

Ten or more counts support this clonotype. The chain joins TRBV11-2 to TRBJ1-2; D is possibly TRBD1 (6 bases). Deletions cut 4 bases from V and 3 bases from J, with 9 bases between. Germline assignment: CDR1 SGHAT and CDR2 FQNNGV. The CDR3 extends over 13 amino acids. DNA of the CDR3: TGTGCCAGCAGCTCAACAGGGCACTATGGCTACACCTTC. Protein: CASSSTGHYGYTF.

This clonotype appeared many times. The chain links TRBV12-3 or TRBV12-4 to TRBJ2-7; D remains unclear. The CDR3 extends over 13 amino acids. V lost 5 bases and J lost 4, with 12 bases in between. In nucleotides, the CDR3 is TGTGCCAGCAGTCCACGGAAATATTACGAGCAGTACTTC. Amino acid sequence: CASSPRKYYEQYF.

This CDR3 reads CATQGVTGELFF. The CDR3 bases are TGCGCCACCCAGGGTGTCACCGGGGAGCTGTTTTTT. J is TRBJ2-2 and V is TRBV10-1; a possible D gene is TRBD1 (5 bases). Germline V lookup: CDR1 WNHNN, CDR2 SYGVQD (reference sequence). Trimming stripped 10 bases from V and 4 bases from J, with 10 bases between. CDR3 length equals 12 residues.

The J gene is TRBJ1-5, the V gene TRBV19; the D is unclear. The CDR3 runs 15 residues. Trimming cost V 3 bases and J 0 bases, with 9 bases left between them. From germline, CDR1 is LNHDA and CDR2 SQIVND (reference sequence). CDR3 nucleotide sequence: TGTGCCAGTAGTATGGCGCCTTATAGCAATCAGCCCCAGCATTTT. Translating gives CASSMAPYSNQPQHF.

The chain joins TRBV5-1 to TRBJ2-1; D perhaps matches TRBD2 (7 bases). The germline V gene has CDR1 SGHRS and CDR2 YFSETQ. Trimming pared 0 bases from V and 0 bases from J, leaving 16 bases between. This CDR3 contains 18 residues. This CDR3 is CASSLGPRGADSYNEQFF. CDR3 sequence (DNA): TGCGCCAGCAGCTTGGGACCCCGGGGGGCCGACTCCTACAATGAGCAGTTCTTC.

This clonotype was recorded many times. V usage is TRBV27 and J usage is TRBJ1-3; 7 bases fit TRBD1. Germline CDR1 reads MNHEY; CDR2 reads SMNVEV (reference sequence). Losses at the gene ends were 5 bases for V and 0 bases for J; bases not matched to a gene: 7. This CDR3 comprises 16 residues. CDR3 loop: CASSPGQASSGNTIYF. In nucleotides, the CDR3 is TGTGCCAGCAGTCCCGGACAGGCTAGCTCTGGAAACACCATATATTTT.

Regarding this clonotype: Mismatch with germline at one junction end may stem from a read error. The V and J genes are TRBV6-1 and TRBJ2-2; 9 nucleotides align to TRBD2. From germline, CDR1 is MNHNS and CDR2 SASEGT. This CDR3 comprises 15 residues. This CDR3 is CASSKAGGDTGELFF. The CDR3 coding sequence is TGTGCCAGCAGTAAAGCGGGAGGAGACACCGGGGAGCTGTTTTTT.

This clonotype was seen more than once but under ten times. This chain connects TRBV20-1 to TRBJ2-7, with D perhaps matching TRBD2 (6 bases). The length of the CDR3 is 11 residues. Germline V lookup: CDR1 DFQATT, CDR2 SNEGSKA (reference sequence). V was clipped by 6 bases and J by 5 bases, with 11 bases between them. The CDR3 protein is CSAWRGNEQYF. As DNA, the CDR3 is TGCAGTGCCTGGAGGGGCAACGAGCAGTACTTC.

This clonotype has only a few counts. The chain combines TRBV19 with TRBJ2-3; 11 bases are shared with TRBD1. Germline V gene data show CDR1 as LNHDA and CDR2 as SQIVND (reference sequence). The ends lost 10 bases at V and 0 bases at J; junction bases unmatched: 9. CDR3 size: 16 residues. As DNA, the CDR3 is TGTGCCACCGGACAGGGGGCAAGGGATAGCACAGATACGCAGTATTTT. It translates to CATGQGARDSTDTQYF.

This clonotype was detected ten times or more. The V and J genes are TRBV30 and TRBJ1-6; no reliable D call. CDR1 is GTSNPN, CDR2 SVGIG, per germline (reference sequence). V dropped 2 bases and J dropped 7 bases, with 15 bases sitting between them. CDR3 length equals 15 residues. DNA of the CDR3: TGTGCCTGGAGTCCCTTGGACCTTCAAAATTCACCCCTCCACTTT. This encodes CAWSPLDLQNSPLHF.

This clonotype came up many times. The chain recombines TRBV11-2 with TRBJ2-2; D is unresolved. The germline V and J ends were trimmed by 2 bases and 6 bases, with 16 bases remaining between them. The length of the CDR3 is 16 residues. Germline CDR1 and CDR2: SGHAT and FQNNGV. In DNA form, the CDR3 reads TGTGCCAGCAGCTTACGAGCGACCCTAACTTCCGGGGAGCTGTTTTTT. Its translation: CASSLRATLTSGELFF.

The CDR3 sequence: CASSPGEWNTGELFF. CDR3 nucleotides: TGTGCCAGCAGCCCAGGGGAATGGAACACCGGGGAGCTGTTTTTT. The rearrangement links TRBV7-2 to TRBJ2-2, with a tentative D call TRBD1 (6 bases). Per the germline V gene, CDR1 is SGHTA and CDR2 is FQGNSA. This CDR3 contains 15 residues. Trimming shortened V by 5 bases and J by 1 base, and 11 bases separated the two germline ends.

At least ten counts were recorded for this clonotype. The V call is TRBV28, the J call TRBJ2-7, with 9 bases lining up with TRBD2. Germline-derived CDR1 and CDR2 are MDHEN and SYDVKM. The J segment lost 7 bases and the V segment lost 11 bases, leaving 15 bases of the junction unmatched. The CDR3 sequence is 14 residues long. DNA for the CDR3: TGTGCCTCCTCAGTAGCGGGGGACCTCCGGGAGCAGTACTTC. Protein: CASSVAGDLREQYF.

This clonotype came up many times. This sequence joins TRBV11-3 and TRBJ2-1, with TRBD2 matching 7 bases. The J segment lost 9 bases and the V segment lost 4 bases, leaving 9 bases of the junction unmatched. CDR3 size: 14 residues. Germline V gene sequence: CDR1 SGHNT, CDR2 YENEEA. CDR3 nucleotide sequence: TGTGCCAGCAGCTCTTCCGGACTAGTGTTTGAGCAGTTCTTC. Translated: CASSSSGLVFEQFF.

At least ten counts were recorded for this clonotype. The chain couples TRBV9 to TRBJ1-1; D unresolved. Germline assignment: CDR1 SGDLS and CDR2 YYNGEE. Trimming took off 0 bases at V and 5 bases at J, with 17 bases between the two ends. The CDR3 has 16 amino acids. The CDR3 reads CASSVGQLGLGTEAFF. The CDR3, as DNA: TGTGCCAGCAGCGTAGGTCAGTTAGGGCTGGGTACTGAAGCTTTCTTT.